The rows below give T cell receptor beta chains drawn from one sample of a study of PD-1 blockade in classical Hodgkin lymphoma. Method: immunoSEQ multiplex PCR; TCRdb's copy keeps in-frame clones and lacks some. The sample carries tens of thousands of clones, 75% to 85% recorded once. This specimen consisted of peripheral blood mononuclear cells (PBMCs), obtained at baseline. The receptors here all came from a human donor with classical Hodgkin lymphoma. Both conserved end residues are part of each CDR3.

j_call v_call cdr3_aa
TRBJ2-1 TRBV5-1 CASSDTLGTSGDYNEQFF
TRBJ2-1 TRBV27 CASSPYPYNEQFF
TRBJ1-1 TRBV28 CASRSWGQGRTEAFF
TRBJ2-1 TRBV6-1 CASISGGYYNEQFF
TRBJ2-7 TRBV12-5 CASGFYPSYEQYF
TRBJ2-7 TRBV2 CASLRDFNYEQYF
TRBJ2-3 TRBV5-8 CASSKNERTSGLYTQYF
TRBJ2-5 TRBV4-3 CASSQGEGETQYF
TRBJ1-5 TRBV28 CASSLPLGGFSNQPQHF
TRBJ1-1 TRBV7-6 CASSLETGRNTEAFF
TRBJ1-2 TRBV7-2 CASSLSGVFYGYTF
TRBJ2-2 TRBV6-5 CASRIQGVTGELFF
TRBJ2-5 TRBV7-3 CASSPVTGGSETQYF
TRBJ1-2 TRBV7-8 CASSGGGPIYGYTF
TRBJ1-1 TRBV7-3 CASSLDGLTEAFF
TRBJ2-7 TRBV28 CASRRQGGNEQYF
TRBJ2-1 TRBV14 CASSPVSSYNEQFF
TRBJ2-2 TRBV5-1 CASSSGGWDTGELFF
TRBJ2-1 TRBV19 CASSQRTSGNNEQFF
TRBJ2-2 TRBV19 CASSWRQDHSNTGELFF
TRBJ2-7 TRBV4-3 CASSPSAFYEQYF
TRBJ2-3 TRBV5-1 CASRKQVSTDTQYF
TRBJ2-5 TRBV7-2 CASSWFETQYF
TRBJ2-1 TRBV4-2 CASSQDTSVNEQFF
TRBJ1-2 TRBV19 CASSTYGQGVNYGYTF
TRBJ2-5 TRBV7-8 CASSLRPRGETQYF
TRBJ1-1 TRBV7-9 CASSWEYRGTEAFF
TRBJ1-1 TRBV6-5 CASSRQGARTEAFF
TRBJ1-2 TRBV7-2 CASSPEFVGGYTF
TRBJ1-1 TRBV2 CASSPGALGRTEAFF
TRBJ1-6 TRBV11-3 CASSLVRAVPPSYNSPLHF
TRBJ1-4 TRBV30 CAWSRNEKLFF
TRBJ1-1 TRBV19 CASSPYSTLNTEAFF
TRBJ1-5 TRBV5-8 CASSLAQGVGQPQHF
TRBJ2-2 TRBV11-3 CASQAGGATGELFF
TRBJ2-3 TRBV5-5 CASTGLNTDTQYF
TRBJ2-3 TRBV4-3 CASSQVAGGRQSTDTQYF
TRBJ1-5 TRBV7-9 CASSLGTGTQPQHF
TRBJ1-5 TRBV28 CASRGSSNQPQHF
TRBJ1-5 TRBV6-6 CASSIAQGVQPQHF
TRBJ1-1 TRBV7-2 CASSFQPVNTEAFF
TRBJ2-6 TRBV28 CASSPTSSGANVLTF
TRBJ2-7 TRBV6-5 CASIGTGSYEQYF
TRBJ2-7 TRBV5-1 CASSWDHYEQYF
TRBJ2-7 TRBV11-2 CASSLSGAQSYEQYF